The 20 T cell receptor beta chains given below trace back to one sample, sequenced in a study of T cell responses to AZD1222 COVID-19 vaccine. Sequencing was performed with immunoSEQ multiplex PCR; in TCRdb, only in-frame clones are kept and a portion is missing. Here the sample spans 75,000 to 90,000 clones, about 83% being singletons. Sequenced here: peripheral blood, sampled on day 0 of AZD1222 vaccination. Receptors originate from an adult in good health.

V and J are TRBV7-3 and TRBJ2-5, with 9 nucleotides matching TRBD1. This CDR3 contains 15 residues. Germline-derived CDR1 and CDR2 are SGHTA and FQGTGA. V shed 4 bases and J 5 bases; nucleotides not matched to a gene: 8. The CDR3 nucleotides are TGTGCCAGCAGCTCAAACACCGGGACAGGGGAGACCCAGTACTTC. Its translation is CASSSNTGTGETQYF.

The chain couples TRBV5-1 to TRBJ1-1; maybe TRBD1 (5 bases). There are 12 residues in the CDR3. Germline values: CDR1 SGHRS, CDR2 YFSETQ. V dropped 4 bases and J dropped 3 bases, with 7 bases sitting between them. The CDR3 DNA reads as TGCGCCAGCAGCGTGGGACACACTGAAGCTTTCTTT. It translates to CASSVGHTEAFF.

J is TRBJ1-1 and V is TRBV19, with D possibly matching TRBD1 (5 bases). The CDR3 runs to 14 residues. The ends were cut back, 4 bases at V and 2 bases at J, with 11 bases in the middle. Looked up from germline, CDR1 is LNHDA and CDR2 is SQIVND (reference sequence). This CDR3 reads CASSTGTTNTEAFF. CDR3 coding DNA: TGTGCCAGTAGTACGGGGACCACTAACACTGAAGCTTTCTTT. Full variable domain (remainder filled in from reference TRBV19 and TRBJ1-1): DGGITQSPKYLFRKEGQNVTLSCEQNLNHDAMYWYRQDPGQGLRLIYYSQIVNDFQKGDIAEGYSVSREKKESFPLTVTSAQKNPTAFYLCASSTGTTNTEAFFGQGTRLTVV.

The genes are TRBV25-1 and TRBJ1-3, with D hard to call. Trimming took 1 base from V and 4 from J, leaving 11 bases between them. The CDR3 loop spans 15 amino acids. The V gene's germline CDR1 is MGHDK and CDR2 SYGVNS. The CDR3 here is CASSESLRQGNTIYF. The CDR3 DNA is TGTGCCAGCAGTGAATCTCTCCGGCAAGGAAACACCATATATTTT.

V and J are TRBV5-6 and TRBJ1-4; D perhaps matches TRBD1 (5 bases). Germline values: CDR1 SGHDT, CDR2 YYEEEE. V lost 4 bases, J lost 9 bases, and 16 bases lay in between. The CDR3 runs 14 residues. CDR3 DNA: TGTGCCAGCAGCCCCGGGGGGGATTTGAAAAAACTGTTTTTT. This gives the protein CASSPGGDLKKLFF.

This clone was detected only once. V gene TRBV4-1 combines with J gene TRBJ1-1; D remains ambiguous. V was shortened by 1 base and J by 1 base, with 7 bases between the two germline ends. Germline assignment: CDR1 MGHRA and CDR2 YSYEKL. The CDR3 is 14 amino acids. The CDR3: CASSQVPGNTEAFF. In DNA, the CDR3 is TGCGCCAGCAGCCAAGTTCCAGGGAACACTGAAGCTTTCTTT.

This chain joins TRBV9 and TRBJ1-1; D might be TRBD1 (5 bases). The germline CDR1 and CDR2 sequences are SGDLS and YYNGEE. Trimming left V 2 bases short and J 5 bases short, with 22 bases between. The CDR3 is 17 amino acids. The CDR3 region is CASSVGRQDIGATEAFF. The CDR3 DNA sequence: TGTGCCAGCAGCGTTGGGCGGCAGGACATTGGGGCTACTGAAGCTTTCTTT.

V and J are TRBV19 and TRBJ2-5; 7 bases align to TRBD1. V shed 3 bases, J shed 2 bases, and the junction held 9 bases outside the gene matches. The CDR3 is made up of 16 amino acids. In germline, CDR1 is LNHDA, CDR2 SQIVND (reference sequence). CDR3 DNA sequence: TGTGCCAGTAGTATTCCGGGACAGTTTTTTCAAGAGACCCAGTACTTC. Translated: CASSIPGQFFQETQYF. Using reference TRBV19 and TRBJ2-5 for the parts outside the CDR3, the full variable domain is DGGITQSPKYLFRKEGQNVTLSCEQNLNHDAMYWYRQDPGQGLRLIYYSQIVNDFQKGDIAEGYSVSREKKESFPLTVTSAQKNPTAFYLCASSIPGQFFQETQYFGPGTRLLVL.

The chain has TRBV7-2 and TRBJ2-2; TRBD1 agrees at 9 bases. Losses at the gene ends were 6 bases for V and 4 bases for J; bases not matched to a gene: 9. This CDR3 is built from 16 residues. Germline values: CDR1 SGHTA, CDR2 FQGNSA. The CDR3 region is CASRPPGTGLTGELFF. Here the CDR3 DNA reads TGTGCCAGCAGACCCCCCGGGACAGGGCTCACCGGGGAGCTGTTTTTT.

This clone was detected only once. CDR3: CASRDRPSSYEQYF. The DNA for the CDR3 is TGTGCCAGTAGGGACAGGCCTAGCTCCTACGAGCAGTACTTC. This chain links TRBV19 with TRBJ2-7, with 7 nucleotides matching TRBD1. This CDR3 is built from 14 residues. V lost 6 bases and J lost 0; bases outside the gene matches: 5. The germline gives CDR1 LNHDA, CDR2 SQIVND (reference sequence).

The chain carries TRBV27 and TRBJ2-3; the D call may be TRBD1 or TRBD2 (5 bases each). Germline V gene sequence: CDR1 MNHEY, CDR2 SMNVEV (reference sequence). Trimming removed 2 bases from V and 2 bases from J, with 14 bases in between. This CDR3 contains 16 residues. The CDR3 here is CASSLTRDRYTDTQYF. As DNA, the CDR3 is TGTGCCAGCAGTTTAACTAGGGACCGCTACACAGATACGCAGTATTTT.

The chain employs TRBV5-1 and TRBJ1-5; no clear D gene. V was cut by 5 bases and J by 5 bases, with 11 bases left in between. This CDR3 spans 13 amino acids. In germline, CDR1 is SGHRS, CDR2 YFSETQ. CDR3 DNA sequence: TGCGCCAGCAGTTTACAGCCGGATCAGCCCCAGCATTTT. Translation gives CASSLQPDQPQHF.

The CDR3: CASSPEREAVETQYF. The CDR3 bases are TGTGCCAGCTCACCCGAGCGGGAGGCTGTGGAGACCCAGTACTTC. The V call is TRBV18, the J call TRBJ2-5, with 9 bases fitting TRBD2. The CDR3 is made up of 15 amino acids. Germline V lookup: CDR1 KGHSH, CDR2 LQKENI. The V and J ends lost 3 bases and 5 bases, in that order; junction bases with no gene match: 7.

V and J are TRBV11-2 and TRBJ1-5; 8 bases fit TRBD1. The CDR3 is 15 residues long. Looked up from germline, CDR1 is SGHAT and CDR2 is FQNNGV. The trim removed 1 base at V and 4 bases at J, leaving 3 bases unmatched. The CDR3 loop reads CASSLVGTGNQPQHF. The CDR3 DNA reads as TGTGCCAGCAGCTTAGTGGGGACAGGTAATCAGCCCCAGCATTTT.

The DNA of the CDR3 is TGTGCCACCAGACTAGCGGGTATAATTAATGAGCAGTTCTTC. Its translation is CATRLAGIINEQFF. The V call is TRBV15, the J call TRBJ2-1, with 9 bases matching TRBD2. The junction had 7 bases not matched to a gene; V was cut back by 6 bases and J by 7 bases. The CDR3 runs to 14 residues. Germline V CDR1 and CDR2: LNHNV, YYDKDF (reference sequence).

V is TRBV28 and J is TRBJ2-7; 10 bases are a match to TRBD1. With 9 bases clipped from V and 4 bases from J, the junction kept 9 bases outside the gene matches. Germline assignment: CDR1 MDHEN and CDR2 SYDVKM. CDR3 length: 14 amino acids. The CDR3 DNA reads as TGTGCCAGTTATAGACAGGGGGCCTTGTACGAGCAGTACTTC. It is translated as CASYRQGALYEQYF. Filled out from reference TRBV28 and TRBJ2-7, the complete variable domain reads DVKVTQSSRYLVKRTGEKVFLECVQDMDHENMFWYRQDPGLGLRLIYFSYDVKMKEKGDIPEGYSVSREKKERFSLILESASTNQTSMYLCASYRQGALYEQYFGPGTRLTVT.

In this sample, this clone turned up once. CDR3 protein: CASSPRLTSLHTQYF. The DNA for the CDR3 is TGTGCCAGCAGCCCACGACTAACTAGTCTCCATACGCAGTATTTT. The chain recombines TRBV7-8 with TRBJ2-3; D may be TRBD2 (5 bases). This CDR3 region has 15 residues. Germline V lookup: CDR1 SGHVS, CDR2 FQNEAQ. Trimming cost V 5 bases and J 7 bases, with 19 bases left between them.

The V gene is TRBV11-2, the J gene TRBJ2-3; maybe TRBD1 (5 bases). This CDR3 spans 12 amino acids. V lost 6 bases to trimming and J lost 6 bases, with 10 bases between them. Per germline, CDR1 SGHAT and CDR2 FQNNGV. The CDR3: CASSRYRDTQYF. The DNA of the CDR3 is TGTGCCAGCAGTAGGTACAGGGATACGCAGTATTTT.

The gene calls are TRBV9 and TRBJ2-3; 15 bases are shared with TRBD2. The V segment lost 3 bases and the J segment 8 bases; nucleotides outside the gene matches: 7. Germline V gives CDR1 SGDLS, CDR2 YYNGEE. This CDR3 has 16 amino acids. The CDR3 reads CASSAGLAGGQGTQYF. The DNA of the CDR3 is TGTGCCAGCAGCGCGGGACTAGCGGGGGGCCAGGGTACGCAGTATTTT. Together with reference TRBV9 and TRBJ2-3, the CDR3 gives the full variable domain: DSGVTQTPKHLITATGQRVTLRCSPRSGDLSVYWYQQSLDQGLQFLIQYYNGEERAKGNILERFSAQQFPDLHSELNLSSLELGDSALYFCASSAGLAGGQGTQYFGPGTRLTVL.

The chain joins TRBV27 to TRBJ1-5, with D possibly TRBD1 on 6 matching bases. CDR3 length equals 15 residues. Germline CDR1 and CDR2: MNHEY and SMNVEV (reference sequence). Trimming left V 8 bases short and J 0 bases short, with 14 bases between. The CDR3 DNA reads TGTGCCAGCCTTTCCACAGGGTATAGCAATCAGCCCCAGCATTTT. It codes for CASLSTGYSNQPQHF.